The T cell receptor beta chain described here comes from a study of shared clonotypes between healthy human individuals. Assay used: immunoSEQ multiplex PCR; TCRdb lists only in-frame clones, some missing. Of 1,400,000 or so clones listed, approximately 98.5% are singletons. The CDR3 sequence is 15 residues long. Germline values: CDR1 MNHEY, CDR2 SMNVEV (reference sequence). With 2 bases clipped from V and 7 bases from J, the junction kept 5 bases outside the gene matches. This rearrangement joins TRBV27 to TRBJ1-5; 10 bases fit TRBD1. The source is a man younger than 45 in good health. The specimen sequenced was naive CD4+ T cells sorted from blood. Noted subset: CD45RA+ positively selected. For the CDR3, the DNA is TGTGCCAGCAGTTTACGACAGGGGGCAGAACAGCCCCAGCATTTT. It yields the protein CASSLRQGAEQPQHF.